In its sample, the clone carrying this TCR beta chain was seen once. The CDR3 spans 14 residues. V lost 6 bases and J 9 bases, leaving 20 bases between the germline ends. RNA transcripts yielded amplified TCR beta CDR3 regions. HTBI primers drove first-round RT-PCR of the TCR CDR3. TCRdb reprocessed the multiplex PCR reads with MiXCR, giving one entry per CDR3 protein. The sample lists 380,000 or so distinct CDR3 sequences; approximately 20% were seen once. The data derive from a study of T cells in Graves' hyperthyroidism and ophthalmopathy. The chain is built from TRBV12-3 or TRBV12-4 and TRBJ1-2; a possible D gene is TRBD1 (5 bases). This sequence originates from a woman aged 18-30 years with Graves' hyperthyroidism. The sample comprised blood. CDR3 loop: CASSKTEINLSYTF. Written as DNA, the CDR3 is TGTGCCAGCAGCAAGACAGAAATTAATCTGAGCTACACCTTC.